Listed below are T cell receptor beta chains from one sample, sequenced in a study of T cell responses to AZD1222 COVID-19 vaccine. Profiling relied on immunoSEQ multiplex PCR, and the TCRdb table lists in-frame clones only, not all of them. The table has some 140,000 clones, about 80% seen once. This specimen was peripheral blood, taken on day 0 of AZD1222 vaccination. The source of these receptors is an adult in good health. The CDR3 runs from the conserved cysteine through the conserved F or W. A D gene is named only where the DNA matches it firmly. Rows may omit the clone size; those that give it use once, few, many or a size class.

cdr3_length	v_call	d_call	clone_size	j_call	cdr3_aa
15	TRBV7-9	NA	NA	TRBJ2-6	CASSLRGKGANVLTF
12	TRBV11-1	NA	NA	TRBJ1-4	CASSRRNEKLFF
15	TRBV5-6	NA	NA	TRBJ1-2	CASSPRPPLDYGYTF
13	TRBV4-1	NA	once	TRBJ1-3	CASSQGTVGTIYF
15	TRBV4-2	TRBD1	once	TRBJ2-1	CASSQVGQGVGEQFF
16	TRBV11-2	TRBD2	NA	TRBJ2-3	CASSFNLAGVGNTQYF
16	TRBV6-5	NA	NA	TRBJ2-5	CASSYSRSGKGETQYF
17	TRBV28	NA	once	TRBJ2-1	CASRLRSSGTGFNEQFF
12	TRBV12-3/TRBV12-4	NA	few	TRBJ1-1	CASTFGPREAFF
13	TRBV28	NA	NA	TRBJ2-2	CASSIARGGNILW
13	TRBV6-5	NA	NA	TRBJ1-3	CASPTVSGNTIYF
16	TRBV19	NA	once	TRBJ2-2	CASSIDWTQGTGELFF
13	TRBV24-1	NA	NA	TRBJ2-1	CATSDLWANEQFF
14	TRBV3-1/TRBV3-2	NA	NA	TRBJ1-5	CASSHSGDNQPQHF
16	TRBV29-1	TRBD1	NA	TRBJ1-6	CSVERWLTGHNSPLHF
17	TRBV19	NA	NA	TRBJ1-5	CASMGIELGSSNQPQHF
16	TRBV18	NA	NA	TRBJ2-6	CASSPVPSSGANVLTF
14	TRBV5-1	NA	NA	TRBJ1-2	CASNPDSANYGYTF